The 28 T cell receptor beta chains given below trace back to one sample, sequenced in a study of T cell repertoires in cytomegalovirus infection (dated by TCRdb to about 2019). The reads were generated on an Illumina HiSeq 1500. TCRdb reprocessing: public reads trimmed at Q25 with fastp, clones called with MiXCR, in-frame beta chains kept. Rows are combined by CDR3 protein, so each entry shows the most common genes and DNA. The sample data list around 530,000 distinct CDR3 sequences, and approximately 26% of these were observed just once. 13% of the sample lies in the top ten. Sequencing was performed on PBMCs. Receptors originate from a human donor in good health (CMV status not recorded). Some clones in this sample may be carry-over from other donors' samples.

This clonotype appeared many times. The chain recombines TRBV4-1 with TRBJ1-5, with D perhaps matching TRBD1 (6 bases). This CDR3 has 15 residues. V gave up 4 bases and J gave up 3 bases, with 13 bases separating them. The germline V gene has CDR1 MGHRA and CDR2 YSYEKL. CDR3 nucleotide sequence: TGCGCCAGCAGCCCCTCAACAGGGAACAATCAGCCCCAGCATTTT. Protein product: CASSPSTGNNQPQHF.

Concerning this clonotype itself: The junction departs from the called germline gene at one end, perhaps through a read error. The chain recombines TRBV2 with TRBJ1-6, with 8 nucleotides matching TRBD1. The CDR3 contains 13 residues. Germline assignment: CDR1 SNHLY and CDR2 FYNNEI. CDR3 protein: CSGQAEYNSPLHF. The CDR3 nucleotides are TGCTCGGGACAGGCGGAATATAATTCACCCCTCCACTTT.

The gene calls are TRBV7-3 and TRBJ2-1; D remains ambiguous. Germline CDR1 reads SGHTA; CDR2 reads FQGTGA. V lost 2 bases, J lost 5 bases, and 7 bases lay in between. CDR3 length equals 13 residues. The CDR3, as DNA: TGTGCCAGCAGCTTAGCGTATCACAATGAGCAGTTCTTC. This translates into CASSLAYHNEQFF.

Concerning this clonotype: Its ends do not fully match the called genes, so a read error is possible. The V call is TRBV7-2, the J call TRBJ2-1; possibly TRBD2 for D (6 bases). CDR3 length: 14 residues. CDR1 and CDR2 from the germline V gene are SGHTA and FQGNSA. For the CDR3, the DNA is TGTGCCAGCAGCGTAGCCGGGACTCCGAATGAGCAGTTCTTC. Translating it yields CASSVAGTPNEQFF.

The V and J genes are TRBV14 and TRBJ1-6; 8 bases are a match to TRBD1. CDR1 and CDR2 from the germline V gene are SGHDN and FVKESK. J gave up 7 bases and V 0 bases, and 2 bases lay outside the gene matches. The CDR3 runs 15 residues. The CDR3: CASSQDRQGNSPLHF. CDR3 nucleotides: TGTGCCAGCAGCCAAGATCGACAGGGGAATTCACCCCTCCACTTT.

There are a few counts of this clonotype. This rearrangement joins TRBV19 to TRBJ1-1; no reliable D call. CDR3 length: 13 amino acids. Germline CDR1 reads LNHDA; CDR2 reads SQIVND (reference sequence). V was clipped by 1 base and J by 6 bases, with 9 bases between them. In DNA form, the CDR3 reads TGTGCCAGTAGTATAGCCCGACAAGCTGAAGCTTTCTTT. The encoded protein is CASSIARQAEAFF.

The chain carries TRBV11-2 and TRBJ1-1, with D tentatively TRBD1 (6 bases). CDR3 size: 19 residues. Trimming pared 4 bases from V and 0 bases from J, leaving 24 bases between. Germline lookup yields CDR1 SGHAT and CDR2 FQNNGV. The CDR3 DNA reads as TGTGCCAGCAGCTCCGGGGGCGACAGCGGGATCTCGATGAACACTGAAGCTTTCTTT. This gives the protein CASSSGGDSGISMNTEAFF. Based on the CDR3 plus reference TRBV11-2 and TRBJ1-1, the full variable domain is EAGVAQSPRYKIIEKRQSVAFWCNPISGHATLYWYQQILGQGPKLLIQFQNNGVVDDSQLPKDRFSAERLKGVDSTLKIQPAKLEDSAVYLCASSSGGDSGISMNTEAFFGQGTRLTVV.

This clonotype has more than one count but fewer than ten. Here the CDR3 reads CSANWLAGVDEQFF. The CDR3 DNA sequence: TGCAGTGCTAATTGGCTAGCGGGAGTGGATGAGCAGTTCTTC. The chain couples TRBV20-1 to TRBJ2-1; TRBD2 aligns across 10 bases. There are 14 residues in the CDR3. Germline loops: CDR1 DFQATT, CDR2 SNEGSKA (reference sequence). With V trimmed by 4 bases and J by 8 bases, 8 bases remained unmatched.

This chain's CDR3 is CASSGGLAGGLETQYF. In DNA, the CDR3 is TGTGCCAGCAGCGGGGGACTAGCGGGAGGGCTGGAGACCCAGTACTTC. The chain couples TRBV9 to TRBJ2-5; 16 bases match TRBD2. Unmatched junction bases numbered 4, after V lost 3 bases and J lost 5 bases. This CDR3 spans 16 amino acids. The V gene's germline CDR1 is SGDLS and CDR2 YYNGEE.

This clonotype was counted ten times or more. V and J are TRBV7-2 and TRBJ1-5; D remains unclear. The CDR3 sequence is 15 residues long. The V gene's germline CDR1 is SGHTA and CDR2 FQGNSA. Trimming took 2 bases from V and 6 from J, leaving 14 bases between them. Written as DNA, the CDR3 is TGTGCCAGCAGCTTATCGGAAGCAGGAGGTCAGCCCCAGCATTTT. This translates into CASSLSEAGGQPQHF.

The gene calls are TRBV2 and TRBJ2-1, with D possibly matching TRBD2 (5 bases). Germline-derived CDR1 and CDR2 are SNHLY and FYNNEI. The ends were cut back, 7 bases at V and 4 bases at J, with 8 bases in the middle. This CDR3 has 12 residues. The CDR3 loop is CASTWTYNEQFF. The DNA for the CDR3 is TGTGCCAGCACATGGACTTACAATGAGCAGTTCTTC.

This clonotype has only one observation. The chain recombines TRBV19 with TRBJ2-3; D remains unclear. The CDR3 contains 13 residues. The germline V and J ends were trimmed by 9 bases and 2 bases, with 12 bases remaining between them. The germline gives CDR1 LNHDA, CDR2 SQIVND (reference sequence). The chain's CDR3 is CASQRRLTDTQYF. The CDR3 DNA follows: TGTGCCAGCCAAAGGCGCCTCACAGATACGCAGTATTTT.

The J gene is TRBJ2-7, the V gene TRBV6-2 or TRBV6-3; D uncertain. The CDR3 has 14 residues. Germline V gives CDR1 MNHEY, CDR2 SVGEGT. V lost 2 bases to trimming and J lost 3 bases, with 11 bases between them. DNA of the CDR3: TGTGCCAGCAGTTACGGGCTGGTCAACTACGAGCAGTACTTC. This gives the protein CASSYGLVNYEQYF.

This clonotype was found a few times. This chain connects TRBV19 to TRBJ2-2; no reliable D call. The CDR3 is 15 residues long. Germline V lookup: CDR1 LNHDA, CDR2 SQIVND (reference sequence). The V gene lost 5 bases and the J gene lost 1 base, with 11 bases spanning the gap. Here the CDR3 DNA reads TGTGCCAGTAGTCCCCGGACGGAGAACACCGGGGAGCTGTTTTTT. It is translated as CASSPRTENTGELFF. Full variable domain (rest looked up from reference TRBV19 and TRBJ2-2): DGGITQSPKYLFRKEGQNVTLSCEQNLNHDAMYWYRQDPGQGLRLIYYSQIVNDFQKGDIAEGYSVSREKKESFPLTVTSAQKNPTAFYLCASSPRTENTGELFFGEGSRLTVL.

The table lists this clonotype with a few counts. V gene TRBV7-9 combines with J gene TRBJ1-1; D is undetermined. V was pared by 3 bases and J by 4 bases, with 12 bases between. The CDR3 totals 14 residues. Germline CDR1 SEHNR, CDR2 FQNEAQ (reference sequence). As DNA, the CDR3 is TGTGCCAGCAGCTTTTCGCAGGCAGGCACTGAAGCTTTCTTT. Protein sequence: CASSFSQAGTEAFF.

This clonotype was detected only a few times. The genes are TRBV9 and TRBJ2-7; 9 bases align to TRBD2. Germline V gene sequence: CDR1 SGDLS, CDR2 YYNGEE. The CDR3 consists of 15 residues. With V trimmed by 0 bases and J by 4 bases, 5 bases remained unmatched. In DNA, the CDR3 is TGTGCCAGCAGCGTAGGTAGCGGGAGTGGGTACGAGCAGTACTTC. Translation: CASSVGSGSGYEQYF.

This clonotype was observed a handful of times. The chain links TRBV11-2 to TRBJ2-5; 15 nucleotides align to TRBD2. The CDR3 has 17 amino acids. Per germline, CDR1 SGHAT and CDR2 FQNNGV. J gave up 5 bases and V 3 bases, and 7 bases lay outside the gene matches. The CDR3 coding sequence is TGTGCCAGCAGCTTGGGGGGACTAGCGGGAGGCCATGAGACCCAGTACTTC. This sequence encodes CASSLGGLAGGHETQYF.

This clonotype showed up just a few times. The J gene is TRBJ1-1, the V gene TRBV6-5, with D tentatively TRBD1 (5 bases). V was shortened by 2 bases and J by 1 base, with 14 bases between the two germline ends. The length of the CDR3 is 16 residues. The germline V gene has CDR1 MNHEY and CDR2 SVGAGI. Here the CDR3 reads CASSYRRVGGNTEAFF. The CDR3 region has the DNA TGTGCCAGCAGTTACCGTAGGGTGGGGGGGAACACTGAAGCTTTCTTT.

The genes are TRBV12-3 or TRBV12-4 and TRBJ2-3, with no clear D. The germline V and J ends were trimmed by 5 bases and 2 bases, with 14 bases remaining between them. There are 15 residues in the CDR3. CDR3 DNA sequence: TGTGCCAGCAGTCCATTGGGCGTTGACACAGATACGCAGTATTTT. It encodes CASSPLGVDTDTQYF.

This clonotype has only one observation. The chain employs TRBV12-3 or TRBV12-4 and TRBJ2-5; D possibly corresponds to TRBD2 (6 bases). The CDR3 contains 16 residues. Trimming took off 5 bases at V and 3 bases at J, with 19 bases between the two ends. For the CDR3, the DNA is TGTGCCAGCAGTCAGGGTGGGGGGAGGATCGAAGAGACCCAGTACTTC. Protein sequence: CASSQGGGRIEETQYF.

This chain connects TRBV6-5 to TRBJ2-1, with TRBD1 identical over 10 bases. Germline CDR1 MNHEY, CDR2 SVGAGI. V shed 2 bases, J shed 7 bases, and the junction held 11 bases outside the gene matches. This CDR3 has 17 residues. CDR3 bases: TGTGCCAGCAGTTACGCAGACCCGGGACAGGGGAAGAATGAGCAGTTCTTC. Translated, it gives CASSYADPGQGKNEQFF.

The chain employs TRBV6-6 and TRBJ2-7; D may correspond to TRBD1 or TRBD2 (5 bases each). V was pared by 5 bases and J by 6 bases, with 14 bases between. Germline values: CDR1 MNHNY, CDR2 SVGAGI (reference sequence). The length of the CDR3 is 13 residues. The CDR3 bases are TGTGCCAGCAGTGCCCGAGGGGCGGCCGAGCAGTACTTC. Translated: CASSARGAAEQYF.

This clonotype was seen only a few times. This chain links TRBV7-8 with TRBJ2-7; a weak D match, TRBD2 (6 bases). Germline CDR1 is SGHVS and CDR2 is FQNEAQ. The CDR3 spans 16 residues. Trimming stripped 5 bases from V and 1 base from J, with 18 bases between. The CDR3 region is CASSPSRTGGSYEQYF. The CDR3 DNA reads TGTGCCAGCAGCCCCAGTCGTACCGGGGGTTCCTACGAGCAGTACTTC.

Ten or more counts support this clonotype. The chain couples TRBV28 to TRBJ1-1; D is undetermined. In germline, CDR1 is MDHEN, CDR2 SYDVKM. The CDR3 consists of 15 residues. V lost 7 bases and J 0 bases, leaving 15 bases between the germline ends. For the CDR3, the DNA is TGTGCCAGCAACTCCGGGAGTACGATGAACACTGAAGCTTTCTTT. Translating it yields CASNSGSTMNTEAFF.

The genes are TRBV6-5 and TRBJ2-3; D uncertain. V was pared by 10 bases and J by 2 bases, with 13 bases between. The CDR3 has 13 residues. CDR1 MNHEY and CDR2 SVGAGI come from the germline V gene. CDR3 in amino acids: CATRSINTDTQYF. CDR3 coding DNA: TGTGCCACCAGATCGATCAACACAGATACGCAGTATTTT.

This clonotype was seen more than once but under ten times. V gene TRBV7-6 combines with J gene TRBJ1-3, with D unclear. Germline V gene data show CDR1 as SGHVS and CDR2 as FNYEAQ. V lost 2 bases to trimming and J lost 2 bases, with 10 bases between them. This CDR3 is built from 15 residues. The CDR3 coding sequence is TGTGCCAGCAGCTTACTTAACCGGGCTGGAAACACCATATATTTT. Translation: CASSLLNRAGNTIYF.

CDR3 nucleotides: TGTGCCAGCAGTTTATCCTACTCGGACAATGAGCAGTTCTTC. It codes for CASSLSYSDNEQFF. The chain recombines TRBV27 with TRBJ2-1; D is uncertain. Germline V lookup: CDR1 MNHEY, CDR2 SMNVEV (reference sequence). V was shortened by 0 bases and J by 5 bases, with 8 bases between the two germline ends. This CDR3 region has 14 residues.

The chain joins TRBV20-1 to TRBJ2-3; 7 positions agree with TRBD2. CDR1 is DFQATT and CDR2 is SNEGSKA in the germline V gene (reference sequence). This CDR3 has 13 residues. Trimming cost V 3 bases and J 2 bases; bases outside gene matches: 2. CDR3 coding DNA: TGCAGTGCTAGGCGGGAGTCCACAGATACGCAGTATTTT. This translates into CSARRESTDTQYF.